This T cell receptor (beta chain) was observed in a study of metastatic and nonmetastatic thyroid tumors. Germline V CDR1 and CDR2: MNHGY, SAAAGT. The CDR3 has 14 residues. Comment on this clone: One junction end disagrees with the germline gene, perhaps due to a read error.

TCRdb re-analyzed the PCR reads using MiXCR. The table lists about 64,000 clones, roughly 16% of them singletons. Prior to thyroid surgery, none of the patients had received any treatment. The sample consisted of blood. The receptor's source is a male donor with papillary thyroid cancer or a benign thyroid nodule (not recorded which). Some clones in this sample may be carry-over from other donors' samples. J is TRBJ2-7 and V is TRBV6-8, with TRBD2 as a possible D gene (5 bases). The CDR3 DNA follows: TGTGCCAGCAGTTCGGACTCTGAAGGCTACGAGCACTACTTC. This codes for CASSSDSEGYEHYF.